The following is a TCR beta chain sequence with its context. Measured with immunoSEQ multiplex PCR; TCRdb has only the in-frame clones, and not every one. The sample holds about 180,000 clones, approximately 92% seen once. The data are from a study of control samples from healthy donors and cancer patients. V lost 6 bases to trimming and J lost 8 bases, with 16 bases between them. CDR3 length: 13 amino acids. Germline lookup yields CDR1 LGHNA and CDR2 YNFKEQ. This TCR derives from a man between 25 and 39 years old in good health. The material sequenced was blood. The chain uses TRBV4-2 and TRBJ1-2, with D possibly being TRBD1 (6 bases). The CDR3 protein is CASSNPGGLGYTF. CDR3 sequence (DNA): TGTGCCAGCAGTAATCCCGGGGGGCTAGGCTACACCTTC.